The sample holds a few counts of the clone carrying this T cell receptor (beta chain). Construction of the TCR beta libraries employed iRepertoire HTBI primers in conjunction with Arm-PCR of CDR3 regions. In TCRdb, the multiplex PCR reads were re-called with MiXCR into one record per CDR3 protein. The sample has some 500,000 distinct CDR3 sequences; less than 15% are singletons. This sample is part of a study of regulatory T cells in long-lasting Graves disease. The time point is: newly diagnosed GD, antithyroid drugs for less than 3 months. PBMCs provided the RNA from which the TCR library was made. With 7 bases clipped from V and 4 bases from J, the junction kept 6 bases outside the gene matches. CDR3 length: 14 amino acids. CDR1 KGHDR and CDR2 SFDVKD come from the germline V gene. The sample also formed part of further work on T cells in Graves' hyperthyroidism and ophthalmopathy.

This sample comprised peripheral blood mononuclear cells (PBMCs), obtained at new diagnosis, from a patient treated with antithyroid drugs. This clonotype originated in a man under 40 with Graves disease. V usage is TRBV24-1 and J usage is TRBJ2-5; 9 bases are shared with TRBD2. The CDR3: CATRPSGTVETQYF. CDR3 bases: TGTGCCACCAGGCCTAGCGGGACGGTAGAGACCCAGTACTTC.